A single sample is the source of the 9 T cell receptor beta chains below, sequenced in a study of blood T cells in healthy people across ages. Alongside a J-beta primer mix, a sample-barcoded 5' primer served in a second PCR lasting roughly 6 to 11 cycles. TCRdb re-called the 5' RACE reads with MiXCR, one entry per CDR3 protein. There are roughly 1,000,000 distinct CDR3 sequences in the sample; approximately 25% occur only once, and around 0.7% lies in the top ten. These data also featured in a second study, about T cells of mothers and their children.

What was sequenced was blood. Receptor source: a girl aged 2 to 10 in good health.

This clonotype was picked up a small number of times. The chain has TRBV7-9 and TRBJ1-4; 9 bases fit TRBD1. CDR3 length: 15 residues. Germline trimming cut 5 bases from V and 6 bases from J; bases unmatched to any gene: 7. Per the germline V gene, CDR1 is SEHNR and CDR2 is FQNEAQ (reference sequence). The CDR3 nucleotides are TGTGCCAGCAGCCCCAGGACAGGGGAGGATGAAAAACTGTTTTTT. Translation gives CASSPRTGEDEKLFF.

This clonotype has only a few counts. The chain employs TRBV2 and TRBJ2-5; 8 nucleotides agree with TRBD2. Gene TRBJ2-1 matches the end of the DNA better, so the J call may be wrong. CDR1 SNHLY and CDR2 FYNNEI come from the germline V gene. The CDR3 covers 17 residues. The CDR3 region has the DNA TGTGCCAGCCAAGGTCTGCTAGGAGCGGGAGTTAACGATGAGCAGTTCTTC. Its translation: CASQGLLGAGVNDEQFF.

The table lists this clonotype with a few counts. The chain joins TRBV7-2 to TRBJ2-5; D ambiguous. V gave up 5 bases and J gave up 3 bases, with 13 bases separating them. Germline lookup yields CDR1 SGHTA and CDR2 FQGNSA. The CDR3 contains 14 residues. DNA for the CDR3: TGTGCCAGCAGCCAAGTAACACTCGAAGAGACCCAGTACTTC. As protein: CASSQVTLEETQYF.

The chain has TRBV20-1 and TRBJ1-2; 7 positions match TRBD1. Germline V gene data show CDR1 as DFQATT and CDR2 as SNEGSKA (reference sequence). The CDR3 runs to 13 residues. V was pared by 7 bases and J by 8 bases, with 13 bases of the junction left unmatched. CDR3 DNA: TGCAGTGTGGGCCGACAGGGATGGGGCGGCTACACCTTC. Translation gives CSVGRQGWGGYTF.

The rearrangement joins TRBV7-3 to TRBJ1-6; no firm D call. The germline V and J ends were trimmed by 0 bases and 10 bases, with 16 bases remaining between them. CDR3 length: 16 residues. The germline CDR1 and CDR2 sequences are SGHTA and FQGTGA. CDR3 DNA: TGTGCCAGCAGCTTAACGCAGGCGTCTGTTGGGTCACCCCTCCACTTT. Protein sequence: CASSLTQASVGSPLHF.

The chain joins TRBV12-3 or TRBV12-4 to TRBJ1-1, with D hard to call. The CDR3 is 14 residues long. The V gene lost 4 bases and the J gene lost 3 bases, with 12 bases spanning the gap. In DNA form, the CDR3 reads TGTGCCAGCAGTTCCAACTCAGGAGACACTGAAGCTTTCTTT. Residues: CASSSNSGDTEAFF.

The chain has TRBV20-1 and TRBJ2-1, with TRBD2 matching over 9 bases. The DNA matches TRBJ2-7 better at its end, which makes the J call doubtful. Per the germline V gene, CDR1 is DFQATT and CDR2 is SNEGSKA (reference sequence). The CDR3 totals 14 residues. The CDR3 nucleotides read TGCAGTGCTAGAGGAGTGACTAGCGGCTACGAGCAGTACTTC. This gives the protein CSARGVTSGYEQYF.

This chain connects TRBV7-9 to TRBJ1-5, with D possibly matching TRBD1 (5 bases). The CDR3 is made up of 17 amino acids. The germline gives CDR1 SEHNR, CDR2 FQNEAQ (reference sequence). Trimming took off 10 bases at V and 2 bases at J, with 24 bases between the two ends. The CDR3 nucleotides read TGTGCCACCACTAGGGACGCCGGGGGATGGGGCAATCAGCCCCAGCATTTT. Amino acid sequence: CATTRDAGGWGNQPQHF. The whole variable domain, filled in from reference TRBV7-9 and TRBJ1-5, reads DTGVSQNPRHKITKRGQNVTFRCDPISEHNRLYWYRQTLGQGPEFLTYFQNEAQLEKSRLLSDRFSAERPKGSFSTLEIQRTEQGDSAMYLCATTRDAGGWGNQPQHFGDGTRLSIL.

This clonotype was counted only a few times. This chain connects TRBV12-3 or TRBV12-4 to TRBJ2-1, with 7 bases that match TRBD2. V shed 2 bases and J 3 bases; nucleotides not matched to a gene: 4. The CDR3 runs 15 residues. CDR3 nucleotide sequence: TGTGCCAGCAGTTTATCCGGGACTAACTACAATGAGCAGTTCTTC. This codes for CASSLSGTNYNEQFF.